This T cell receptor (beta chain) was identified in a study of blood T cell repertoires in COVID-19. Study in general: Spain, Italy and the United States supplied samples that represented acute and convalescent COVID-19.

This clone was counted many times. CDR1 is SGDLS, CDR2 YYNGEE, per germline. V lost 3 bases, J lost 3 bases, and 6 bases stayed unmatched. This CDR3 contains 15 residues. Enrollees, about 18 to 95 years old, lived in around 23 US areas. Cohorts were based on clinical histories the participants reported. Libraries were prepared by immunoSEQ multiplex PCR; TCRdb keeps only in-frame clonotypes and omits some of them. The sample shows a few hundred thousand clones, around 84% of them seen only once. Material for sequencing was PBMCs or T cells enriched from blood (not recorded which). The rearrangement links TRBV9 to TRBJ2-1, with 7 bases aligning to TRBD1. The receptor comes from a man aged 25-40 years with acute COVID-19. CDR3 DNA: TGTGCCAGCAGCGGCGGACAGGCGAACTACAATGAGCAGTTCTTC. Encoded protein: CASSGGQANYNEQFF.